The sample holds one count of the clone carrying this TCR beta chain. The antigen is undetermined. The CDR3 totals 12 residues. V lost 6 bases and J lost 2, with 5 bases in between. Looked up from germline, CDR1 is SEHNR and CDR2 is FQNEAQ (reference sequence). The repertoire was sequenced with immunoSEQ multiplex PCR; TCRdb's copy has only in-frame clones and lacks some. This table holds nearly 25,000 clones, approximately 94% found once. These data come from a study of STAT3 mutations in large granular lymphocyte leukemia. Study-level background: Canonical activating STAT3 mutations were detected in roughly half of the longitudinally sequenced T-LGLL patients. Study-level points and caveats: In several patients, dominant TCR clone burden exceeded STAT3 mutant burden. Every T-cell large granular lymphocyte leukemia patient had at least one immunodominant TCR beta clonotype.

Material for sequencing was peripheral blood mononuclear cells. This TCR derives from a man aged 40-50 years with T-cell large granular lymphocyte leukemia. Some clones in this sample may be carry-over from other donors' samples. V gene TRBV7-9 combines with J gene TRBJ1-3; the D is unclear. CDR3 coding DNA: TGTGCCAGCAGTTTCCCTGGAAACACCATATATTTT. Translation: CASSFPGNTIYF.